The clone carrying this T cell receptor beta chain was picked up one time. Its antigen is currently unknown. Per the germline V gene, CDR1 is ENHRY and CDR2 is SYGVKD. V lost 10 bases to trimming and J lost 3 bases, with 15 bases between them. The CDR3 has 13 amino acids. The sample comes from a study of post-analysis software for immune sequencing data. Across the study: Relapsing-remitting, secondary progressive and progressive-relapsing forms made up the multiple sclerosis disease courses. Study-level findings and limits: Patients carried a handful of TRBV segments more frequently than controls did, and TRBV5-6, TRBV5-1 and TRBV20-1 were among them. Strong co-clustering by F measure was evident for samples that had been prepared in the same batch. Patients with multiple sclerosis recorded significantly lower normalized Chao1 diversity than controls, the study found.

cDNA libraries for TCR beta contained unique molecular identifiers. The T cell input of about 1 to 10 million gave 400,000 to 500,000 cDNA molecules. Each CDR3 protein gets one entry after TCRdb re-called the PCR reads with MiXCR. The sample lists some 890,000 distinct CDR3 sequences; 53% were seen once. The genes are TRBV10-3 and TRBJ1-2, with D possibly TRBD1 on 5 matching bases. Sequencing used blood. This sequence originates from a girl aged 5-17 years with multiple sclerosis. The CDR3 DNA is TGTGCCACATGGGGCCAGGGCGACTATGGCTACACCTTC. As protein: CATWGQGDYGYTF.